Below are 20 T cell receptor beta chains sequenced from a single sample in a study of cytomegalovirus exposure and HLA in healthy donors. Both 60 Vbeta primers and 13 Jbeta primers went into the PCR. Sequenced by immunoSEQ multiplex PCR; TCRdb stores in-frame clones only, minus some. The sample has over 150,000 clones; 60% to 80% are singletons. Source material: PBMCs. The origin of the receptors is a man between 18 and 29 years old in good health and CMV-seropositive.

V is TRBV7-2 and J is TRBJ2-3; D is perhaps TRBD1 (7 bases). Between the trimmed V and J ends, which lost 3 bases and 2 bases, there was a span of 12 bases. There are 15 residues in the CDR3. Looked up from germline, CDR1 is SGHTA and CDR2 is FQGNSA. CDR3 sequence (DNA): TGTGCCAGCAGCTTGGGAGGACAGGTCACAGATACGCAGTATTTT. Translated, it gives CASSLGGQVTDTQYF.

The chain links TRBV25-1 to TRBJ2-7, with 8 bases fitting TRBD2. Per germline, CDR1 MGHDK and CDR2 SYGVNS. There are 14 residues in the CDR3. V shed 4 bases, J shed 2 bases, and the junction held 4 bases outside the gene matches. CDR3 in amino acids: CASSGVGGAYEQYF. CDR3 coding DNA: TGTGCCAGCAGTGGGGTCGGGGGGGCCTACGAGCAGTACTTC.

V and J are TRBV19 and TRBJ2-7; TRBD1 matches at 8 bases. J lost 5 bases, V lost 8 bases, and 8 bases had no gene match. CDR1 LNHDA and CDR2 SQIVND come from the germline V gene (reference sequence). CDR3 length: 13 amino acids. Here the CDR3 reads CASGGTGTHEQYF. The CDR3 DNA is TGTGCCAGTGGGGGGACAGGAACCCACGAGCAGTACTTC.

The chain combines TRBV9 with TRBJ2-1, with 8 bases lining up with TRBD2. The CDR3 consists of 13 residues. V shed 7 bases, J shed 3 bases, and the junction held 3 bases outside the gene matches. Per germline, CDR1 SGDLS and CDR2 YYNGEE. CDR3 nucleotide sequence: TGTGCCAGCGCGGGGGGCGACTACAATGAGCAGTTCTTC. Translated: CASAGGDYNEQFF.

This clone has more than one count but fewer than ten. The CDR3 here is CASDDRAINYGYTF. The CDR3, as DNA: TGTGCCAGCGACGACAGGGCGATAAACTATGGCTACACCTTC. V is TRBV6-1 and J is TRBJ1-2, with 7 nucleotides matching TRBD1. The ends lost 8 bases at V and 2 bases at J; junction bases unmatched: 8. The germline CDR1 and CDR2 sequences are MNHNS and SASEGT. The CDR3 runs to 14 residues.

This clone showed up just once. The chain has TRBV11-2 and TRBJ1-5, with unresolved D. In germline, CDR1 is SGHAT, CDR2 FQNNGV. Between the trimmed V and J ends, which lost 5 bases and 1 base, there was a span of 15 bases. CDR3 length equals 16 residues. This chain's CDR3 is CASSPGSGGSNQPQHF. CDR3 nucleotides: TGTGCCAGCAGCCCCGGTTCAGGTGGCAGCAATCAGCCCCAGCATTTT.

The rearrangement links TRBV9 to TRBJ1-5; unclear D gene. Between the trimmed V and J ends, which lost 0 bases and 3 bases, there was a span of 10 bases. Germline V gene data show CDR1 as SGDLS and CDR2 as YYNGEE. The length of the CDR3 is 15 residues. DNA of the CDR3: TGTGCCAGCAGCGTAGTGATTCGAGACAATCAGCCCCAGCATTTT. Residues: CASSVVIRDNQPQHF.

The rearrangement uses TRBV4-1 and TRBJ2-1; 13 nucleotides match TRBD2. The V gene's germline CDR1 is MGHRA and CDR2 YSYEKL. V shed 0 bases and J 8 bases; nucleotides not matched to a gene: 7. The CDR3 totals 17 residues. As DNA, the CDR3 is TGCGCCAGCAGCCAAGAGGGTGGGGGACTAGCGGGATATGAGCAGTTCTTC. It specifies CASSQEGGGLAGYEQFF.

The chain combines TRBV5-5 with TRBJ2-2; TRBD1 is a possible D gene (5 bases). V shed 1 base and J shed 1 base, with 8 bases lying between them. The CDR3 runs to 15 residues. Germline loops: CDR1 SGHKS, CDR2 YYEKEE (reference sequence). The CDR3 DNA is TGTGCCAGCAGCTTGCCAGGGCAGAACACCGGGGAGCTGTTTTTT. Its translation: CASSLPGQNTGELFF.

The chain employs TRBV7-9 and TRBJ2-7; perhaps TRBD2 as D (5 bases). The CDR3 is 11 residues long. Germline lookup yields CDR1 SEHNR and CDR2 FQNEAQ (reference sequence). Trimming stripped 3 bases from V and 10 bases from J, with 10 bases between. The CDR3 nucleotides are TGTGCCAGCAGCTTTGAGGACTTTCAGTACTTC. Translated: CASSFEDFQYF.

V is TRBV23-1 and J is TRBJ2-5, with D uncertain. TRBV23-1 falls under the ORF class, with uncertain function. This CDR3 comprises 10 residues. Trimming removed 7 bases from V and 7 bases from J, with 7 bases in between. The CDR3 DNA reads TGCGCCAGCATTCCGGGGACCCAGTACTTC. It yields the protein CASIPGTQYF.

J is TRBJ1-2 and V is TRBV25-1, with a weak D call TRBD1 (6 bases). V dropped 3 bases and J dropped 2 bases, with 13 bases sitting between them. CDR1 MGHDK and CDR2 SYGVNS come from the germline V gene. The CDR3 length is 15 residues. The CDR3 DNA is TGTGCCAGCAGTGAGCCCGGACAGTTGAACTATGGCTACACCTTC. It encodes CASSEPGQLNYGYTF.

The rearrangement uses TRBV2 and TRBJ2-2; tentative D call: TRBD1 (6 bases). The CDR3 spans 13 residues. In germline, CDR1 is SNHLY, CDR2 FYNNEI. Trimming took 4 bases from V and 6 from J, leaving 9 bases between them. The CDR3: CASSAGVAGELFF. DNA of the CDR3: TGTGCCAGCAGTGCAGGGGTAGCCGGGGAGCTGTTTTTT.

This chain joins TRBV5-1 and TRBJ1-2, with D possibly being TRBD1 (6 bases). The CDR3 is made up of 15 amino acids. With 0 bases removed from V and 4 bases from J, the gap between germline ends came to 13 bases. Looked up from germline, CDR1 is SGHRS and CDR2 is YFSETQ. CDR3 in amino acids: CASSLGAGEIYGYTF. In nucleotides, the CDR3 is TGCGCCAGCAGCTTGGGGGCAGGGGAGATCTATGGCTACACCTTC.

This clone was seen only once. The chain recombines TRBV7-6 with TRBJ2-5; TRBD2 matches 11 bases. The V gene's germline CDR1 is SGHVS and CDR2 FNYEAQ. The junction had 8 bases not matched to a gene; V was cut back by 1 base and J by 1 base. This CDR3 spans 18 amino acids. The chain's CDR3 is CASSLEGYSGRAQETQYF. As DNA, the CDR3 is TGTGCCAGCAGCTTAGAGGGATATAGCGGGAGGGCCCAAGAGACCCAGTACTTC.

This clone has only one observation. The chain links TRBV2 to TRBJ1-2, with D hard to call. Trimming pared 7 bases from V and 2 bases from J, leaving 14 bases between. The germline gives CDR1 SNHLY, CDR2 FYNNEI. The CDR3 is 14 amino acids. CDR3 protein: CASNREPYNYGYTF. DNA for the CDR3: TGTGCCAGCAACCGGGAGCCTTACAACTATGGCTACACCTTC.

This clone was seen only once. The chain carries TRBV14 and TRBJ2-2; 7 nucleotides align to TRBD2. The CDR3 loop spans 16 amino acids. With 0 bases clipped from V and 4 bases from J, the junction kept 5 bases outside the gene matches. Germline V gene data show CDR1 as SGHDN and CDR2 as FVKESK. CDR3 loop: CASSQDAGVSTGELFF. The CDR3, as DNA: TGTGCCAGCAGCCAAGACGCGGGAGTGAGCACCGGGGAGCTGTTTTTT.

This sequence joins TRBV7-7 and TRBJ2-5; the match to TRBD2 covers 9 bases. CDR1 and CDR2 (germline): SSHAT, FNYEAQ (reference sequence). The CDR3 is 16 amino acids. Germline trimming cut 1 base from V and 1 base from J; bases unmatched to any gene: 4. The CDR3 region is CASSLVVAGAQETQYF. CDR3 DNA sequence: TGTGCCAGCAGCTTAGTCGTAGCGGGAGCCCAAGAGACCCAGTACTTC.

The chain joins TRBV9 to TRBJ1-2, with 9 nucleotides matching TRBD1. V was pared by 0 bases and J by 3 bases, with 9 bases of the junction left unmatched. Germline V gene lookup returns CDR1 SGDLS and CDR2 YYNGEE. The CDR3 is 17 amino acids. The CDR3 spells CASSVVFLGTGHYGYTF. CDR3 DNA sequence: TGTGCCAGCAGCGTAGTTTTCCTCGGGACAGGGCACTATGGCTACACCTTC.

The CDR3 loop is CASSSMTSGAYNEQFF. DNA of the CDR3: TGCGCCAGCAGCTCAATGACTAGCGGGGCCTACAATGAGCAGTTCTTC. This chain joins TRBV5-1 and TRBJ2-1; 11 bases map to TRBD2. Looked up from germline, CDR1 is SGHRS and CDR2 is YFSETQ. There are 16 residues in the CDR3. The V segment lost 3 bases and the J segment 2 bases; nucleotides outside the gene matches: 4.